The T cell receptor (beta chain) described here comes from a study of T cells in Graves' hyperthyroidism and ophthalmopathy. The sample holds many counts of this clonotype. There are 14 residues in the CDR3. From germline, CDR1 is MNHEY and CDR2 SVGAGI. The V end was cut by 5 bases, the J end by 4 bases, with 14 bases between. It was RNA transcripts that yielded the amplified TCR beta CDR3 regions. First-round RT-PCR with HTBI primers amplified the TCR CDR3 region. TCRdb analysed the multiplex PCR reads with MiXCR anew, one entry per CDR3 protein. The sample yields approximately 380,000 distinct CDR3 sequences, roughly 19% seen once.

V and J are TRBV6-5 and TRBJ1-1; D remains unclear. This receptor was identified in a young woman with Graves' hyperthyroidism. The sample comprised blood. The CDR3 DNA follows: TGTGCCAGCAGTCGTTTTGCCGAGGCCACTGAAGCTTTCTTT. Translation: CASSRFAEATEAFF.